A single TCR beta chain is shown here with its context. The V end lost 4 bases, the J end lost 11 bases, and 17 bases lay between the germline ends. Germline loops: CDR1 SQVTM, CDR2 ANQGSEA. The CDR3 is 12 amino acids. These data belong to a study of blood T cell repertoires in COVID-19. About the study: The cDNA or gDNA used as material had been derived from T cells, B-cell-depleted T cells, or PBMCs.

The protocol was immunoSEQ multiplex PCR, while the TCRdb copy is restricted to in-frame clones and leaves out a portion. In the table there are some 44,000 clones, approximately 92% of which are singletons. The J gene is TRBJ1-1, the V gene TRBV29-1, with no clear D. This TCR was sampled from a human donor in a cohort sampled during active COVID-19. The sample comprised peripheral blood. The CDR3 is CSVGPLGSVAFF. For the CDR3, the DNA is TGCAGCGTTGGCCCCCTAGGCTCGGTGGCTTTCTTT.